Listed below are T cell receptor beta chains from one sample, sequenced in a study of T cell responses to AZD1222 COVID-19 vaccine. Repertoires were generated with immunoSEQ multiplex PCR, while TCRdb's copy carries only in-frame clones and drops some. Of around 150,000 clones in the sample, 90% to 95% were seen once. This sample comprised peripheral blood, obtained on day 0 of AZD1222 vaccination. The origin of the receptors is an adult in good health. Both conserved end residues are part of each CDR3. The D gene is left open where the match is weak. A clone size is listed for some rows: how often the clone was seen (once, few, many), or a class if it is expanded.

J gene | V gene | clone size | D gene | CDR3 protein | CDR3 DNA
TRBJ1-1 | TRBV19 | . | . | CASIGGYTEAFF | TGTGCCAGTATTGGGGGTTACACTGAAGCTTTCTTT
TRBJ1-3 | TRBV5-1 | . | . | CASSLVSTSGNTIYF | TGCGCCAGCAGCTTGGTGTCAACCTCTGGAAACACCATATATTTT
TRBJ2-5 | TRBV30 | . | . | CAWSLGLGETQYF | TGTGCCTGGAGTTTGGGCCTTGGGGAGACCCAGTACTTC
TRBJ2-7 | TRBV9 | once | TRBD1 | CASSVEGQGFYEQYF | TGTGCCAGCAGCGTAGAGGGACAGGGGTTCTACGAGCAGTACTTC
TRBJ2-3 | TRBV30 | . | TRBD1 | CAWSGQAGTDTQYF | TGTGCCTGGAGCGGACAGGCGGGCACAGATACGCAGTATTTT
TRBJ1-2 | TRBV5-5 | . | . | CASSAGVGNYGYTF | TGTGCCAGCAGCGCAGGGGTGGGTAACTATGGCTACACCTTC
TRBJ1-1 | TRBV6-5 | . | . | CASSYGAGMNTEAFF | TGTGCCAGCAGTTACGGAGCAGGGATGAACACTGAAGCTTTCTTT
TRBJ2-1 | TRBV6-2/TRBV6-3 | . | . | CASSPRGRWSNEQFF | TGTGCCAGCAGTCCACGGGGCAGGTGGTCGAATGAGCAGTTCTTC
TRBJ2-5 | TRBV5-4 | . | . | CASSFGGGGETQYF | TGTGCCAGCAGCTTCGGTGGGGGCGGGGAGACCCAGTACTTC
TRBJ1-4 | TRBV5-1 | . | . | CASRLGGTTNEKLFF | TGCGCCAGCAGGCTCGGTGGTACAACTAATGAAAAACTGTTTTTT
TRBJ1-5 | TRBV4-1 | . | . | CASSQAFLNQPQHF | TGCGCCAGCAGCCAAGCCTTCCTAAATCAGCCCCAGCATTTT
TRBJ1-6 | TRBV5-1 | . | TRBD1 | CASSQIGTGSGSPLHF | TGCGCCAGCAGCCAGATAGGGACAGGTTCGGGATCACCCCTCCACTTT
TRBJ1-2 | TRBV12-3/TRBV12-4 | once | . | CASSPTGTYGYTF | TGTGCCAGCAGCCCAACAGGGACCTATGGCTACACCTTC
TRBJ1-4 | TRBV14 | once | . | CASSPVSRAITSTNEKLFF | TGTGCCAGCAGCCCCGTTTCGAGGGCTATCACGTCAACTAATGAAAAACTGTTTTTT
TRBJ1-2 | TRBV18 | . | . | CASSPSDTRGYTF | TGTGCCAGCTCACCAAGTGACACGCGCGGCTACACCTTC
TRBJ1-5 | TRBV2 | . | . | CASSDRGQGADQPQHF | TGTGCCAGCAGTGACCGGGGGCAGGGAGCCGATCAGCCCCAGCATTTT
TRBJ1-2 | TRBV15 | . | . | CATSRGGLGLYGYTF | TGTGCCACCAGCAGAGGGGGCTTGGGGCTCTATGGCTACACCTTC
TRBJ1-2 | TRBV9 | . | . | CASSVEGERGQGYTF | TGTGCCAGCAGCGTAGAAGGAGAACGGGGGCAGGGCTACACCTTC
TRBJ1-3 | TRBV9 | . | . | CASSVAASQSSGNTIYF | TGTGCCAGCAGCGTAGCGGCTTCCCAGAGCTCTGGAAACACCATATATTTT
TRBJ1-2 | TRBV12-3/TRBV12-4 | . | . | CVSSSGTNYGYTF | TGTGTCAGCAGTTCCGGGACAAACTATGGCTACACCTTC
TRBJ2-7 | TRBV7-2 | few | . | CASSKEGLSYEQYF | TGTGCCAGTTCAAAGGAGGGTCTTTCCTACGAGCAGTACTTC
TRBJ2-5 | TRBV4-2 | many | TRBD1 | CASSQDTGTGAETQYF | TGTGCCAGCAGCCAAGATACAGGGACAGGGGCAGAGACCCAGTACTTC